This is a list of T cell receptor beta chains from one sample in a study of human T cells and chemical hapten exposure. One entry per CDR3 protein results from TCRdb running MiXCR on the RACE reads. The sample holds about 100,000 distinct CDR3 sequences; roughly an eighth are singletons and the top ten take 2.5% to 4%. The starting material was whole blood, obtained in connection with sensitization to the hapten diphenylcyclopropenone (DPC). These receptors all come from a woman in her thirties or forties with alopecia areata. Some clones in this sample may be carry-over from other donors' samples. CDR3s include the opening cysteine and the closing phenylalanine or tryptophan. D genes are given only for firm matches. Only some rows state a clone size, as once, few, many or a class for expanded clones.

CASSPRTSGGAGEQFF | TGCGCCAGCAGCCCCCGCACTAGCGGGGGGGCCGGCGAGCAGTTCTTC | - | TRBV4-3 | TRBD2 | TRBJ2-1
CASSLNGVETQYF | TGTGCCAGCAGCTTGAATGGAGTCGAGACCCAGTACTTC | - | TRBV5-6 | - | TRBJ2-5
CASSLAVTVLNQPQHF | TGTGCCAGCAGCTTAGCGGTCACGGTGCTCAATCAGCCCCAGCATTTT | many | TRBV7-8 | - | TRBJ1-5
CAISESRGVNTEAFF | TGTGCCATCAGTGAGTCGCGAGGGGTCAACACTGAAGCTTTCTTT | few | TRBV10-3 | - | TRBJ1-1
CASSALAGGQYNEQFF | TGCGCCAGCAGTGCTCTAGCGGGAGGGCAATACAATGAGCAGTTCTTC | - | TRBV10-1 | TRBD2 | TRBJ2-1
CATSDLDRNTDTQYF | TGTGCCACCAGTGATTTGGACAGGAACACAGATACGCAGTATTTT | - | TRBV24-1 | - | TRBJ2-3
CASTQLAAGRETQYF | TGTGCCAGCACACAACTAGCGGCCGGGAGAGAGACCCAGTACTTC | few | TRBV28 | TRBD2 | TRBJ2-5
CAWSAKDGRSGNTIYF | TGTGCCTGGAGTGCCAAGGACGGACGCTCTGGAAACACCATATATTTT | many | TRBV30 | - | TRBJ1-3
CASSQDHRSEAFF | TGTGCCAGCAGCCAAGATCACAGGAGTGAAGCTTTCTTT | many | TRBV14 | - | TRBJ1-1
CASSDARFLAGQDTRYF | TGTGCCAGCAGTGACGCGCGATTTTTAGCGGGGCAGGATACGCGGTATTTT | - | TRBV6-1 | TRBD2 | TRBJ2-3
CASSGDWHSGNTIYF | TGCGCCAGCAGCGGAGACTGGCACTCTGGAAACACCATATATTTT | many | TRBV4-3 | - | TRBJ1-3
CASRALGKRGQETQYF | TGTGCCAGCCGAGCCTTGGGGAAAAGGGGCCAAGAGACCCAGTACTTC | few | TRBV6-2/TRBV6-3 | - | TRBJ2-5
CATSDTGTTSYNEQFF | TGTGCCACCAGTGACACCGGGACTACCTCCTACAATGAGCAGTTCTTC | many | TRBV24-1 | TRBD2 | TRBJ2-1
CASSPPDTDTQYF | TGTGCCAGCAGCCCCCCGGACACAGATACGCAGTATTTT | many | TRBV28 | - | TRBJ2-3
CASSEGASGSTDTQYF | TGTGCCAGCAGTGAAGGGGCTAGCGGATCCACAGATACGCAGTATTTT | many | TRBV6-4 | TRBD2 | TRBJ2-3
CASSFCEGGYGYTF | TGTGCCAGCAGCTTCTGTGAGGGAGGTTATGGCTACACCTTC | - | TRBV11-3 | - | TRBJ1-2
CASSRRYVVFF | TGTGCCAGCAGCCGCAGGTATGTGGTTTTCTTT | few | TRBV7-2 | - | TRBJ1-1
CSVRDRGMNTEAFF | TGCAGCGTCCGGGACAGGGGCATGAACACTGAAGCTTTCTTT | - | TRBV29-1 | TRBD1 | TRBJ1-1
CASSSYGTPSSYEQYF | TGTGCCAGCAGCTCATACGGGACACCGAGCTCCTACGAGCAGTACTTC | many | TRBV5-4 | - | TRBJ2-7
CASSEVQRGDTQYF | TGTGCCAGCAGTGAGGTCCAGCGTGGAGATACGCAGTATTTT | few | TRBV2 | - | TRBJ2-3
CSARDQGTGDEKLFF | TGCAGTGCTAGAGATCAAGGGACAGGGGATGAAAAACTGTTTTTT | many | TRBV20-1 | TRBD1 | TRBJ1-4
CSARAGPSYNSPLHF | TGCAGTGCTAGAGCCGGACCGTCCTATAATTCACCCCTCCACTTT | many | TRBV20-1 | - | TRBJ1-6
CSARDVGGQGESYEQYF | TGCAGTGCTAGAGATGTGGGGGGACAGGGGGAATCCTACGAGCAGTACTTC | many | TRBV20-1 | TRBD1 | TRBJ2-7
CASSEGRMETQYF | TGTGCCAGCAGTGAAGGGAGGATGGAGACCCAGTACTTC | few | TRBV2 | - | TRBJ2-5
CASSQIRQGERTDTQYF | TGTGCCAGCAGCCAAATACGACAGGGGGAACGCACAGATACGCAGTATTTT | few | TRBV7-8 | TRBD1 | TRBJ2-3
CASRHGQGHSPLHF | TGTGCCAGCAGGCATGGACAGGGCCATTCACCCCTCCACTTT | - | TRBV2 | TRBD1 | TRBJ1-6
CASSSGLAGGRGTYEQYF | TGTGCCAGCAGCTCAGGACTAGCGGGGGGCCGGGGAACCTACGAGCAGTACTTC | - | TRBV7-2 | TRBD2 | TRBJ2-7
CASSLGEKLFF | TGTGCCAGCAGCCTGGGGGAAAAACTGTTTTTT | many | TRBV5-4 | - | TRBJ1-4
CASSQDVRGPINYNEQFF | TGCGCCAGCAGCCAAGATGTGAGGGGCCCTATCAATTACAATGAGCAGTTCTTC | - | TRBV4-3 | - | TRBJ2-1
CASSINPREQFF | TGTGCCAGCAGCATTAACCCGCGGGAGCAGTTCTTC | - | TRBV28 | - | TRBJ2-1
CASSLYPRTTDTQYF | TGTGCCAGCAGCTTGTATCCGAGGACCACAGATACGCAGTATTTT | - | TRBV5-5 | - | TRBJ2-3
CASSIPKNIQYF | TGTGCCAGTAGTATCCCAAAAAACATTCAGTACTTC | many | TRBV19 | - | TRBJ2-4
CASSPLKLFF | TGTGCCAGCAGCCCCCTGAAACTGTTTTTT | many | TRBV7-7 | - | TRBJ1-4
CSVPDISSTDTQYF | TGCAGTGTCCCAGACATCTCTAGCACAGATACGCAGTATTTT | - | TRBV20-1 | - | TRBJ2-3
CSASIKGRSGYEQYF | TGCAGTGCTAGCATAAAGGGGAGATCAGGCTACGAGCAGTACTTC | many | TRBV20-1 | - | TRBJ2-7
CATSRDRANTGELFF | TGTGCCACCAGCAGAGACCGGGCCAACACCGGGGAGCTGTTTTTT | many | TRBV15 | - | TRBJ2-2